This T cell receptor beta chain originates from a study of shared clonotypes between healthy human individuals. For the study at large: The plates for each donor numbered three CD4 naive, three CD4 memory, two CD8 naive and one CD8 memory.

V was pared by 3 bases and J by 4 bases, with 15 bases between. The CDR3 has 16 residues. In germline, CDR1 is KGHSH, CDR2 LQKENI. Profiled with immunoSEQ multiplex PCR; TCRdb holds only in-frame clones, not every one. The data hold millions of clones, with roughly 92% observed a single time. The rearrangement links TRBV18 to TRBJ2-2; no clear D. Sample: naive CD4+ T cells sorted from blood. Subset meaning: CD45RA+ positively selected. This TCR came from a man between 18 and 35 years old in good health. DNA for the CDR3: TGTGCCAGCTCACCGAGTACGAATCCCTCCACCGGGGAGCTGTTTTTT. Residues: CASSPSTNPSTGELFF. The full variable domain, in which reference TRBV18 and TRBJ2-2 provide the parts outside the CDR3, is NAGVMQNPRHLVRRRGQEARLRCSPMKGHSHVYWYRQLPEEGLKFMVYLQKENIIDESGMPKERFSAEFPKEGPSILRIQQVVRGDSAAYFCASSPSTNPSTGELFFGEGSRLTVL.